The rows below give T cell receptor beta chains drawn from one sample of a study of blood T cell repertoires in COVID-19. Only in-frame clones appear in the TCRdb table, and some are missing; sequencing was by immunoSEQ multiplex PCR. Of 100,000 to 150,000 clones in the sample, about 88% were seen once. Sequences were obtained from PBMCs or T cells enriched from blood (not recorded which). The receptors derive from a woman aged 45-60 years who had recovered from COVID-19. The CDR3 runs from the conserved cysteine through the conserved F or W. The order of the fields is J gene, D gene, V gene, CDR3 protein. D genes are given only for firm matches.

j_call: TRBJ1-6
d_call: -
v_call: TRBV18
cdr3_aa: CASSLGGLVTNSPLHF

j_call: TRBJ2-1
d_call: -
v_call: TRBV11-2
cdr3_aa: CASSLFQGGTYNEQFF

j_call: TRBJ2-7
d_call: -
v_call: TRBV7-2
cdr3_aa: CASSATRGVGKTYEQYF

j_call: TRBJ2-1
d_call: -
v_call: TRBV7-9
cdr3_aa: CASSPAGAKNNEQFF

j_call: TRBJ1-1
d_call: -
v_call: TRBV19
cdr3_aa: CASSTEWNTEAFF

j_call: TRBJ2-1
d_call: TRBD2
v_call: TRBV14
cdr3_aa: CASSLGTSGPYNEQFF

j_call: TRBJ1-2
d_call: TRBD1
v_call: TRBV11-3
cdr3_aa: CASSFPGQDYGYTF

j_call: TRBJ2-7
d_call: TRBD1
v_call: TRBV5-1
cdr3_aa: CASSPGQGIYEQYF

j_call: TRBJ2-7
d_call: TRBD1
v_call: TRBV5-1
cdr3_aa: CASSLVGQGYYEQYF

j_call: TRBJ1-5
d_call: -
v_call: TRBV7-2
cdr3_aa: CASSLTESSNQPQHF

j_call: TRBJ1-1
d_call: TRBD1
v_call: TRBV7-8
cdr3_aa: CASSMGLGQRAYTEAFF

j_call: TRBJ2-4
d_call: -
v_call: TRBV21-1
cdr3_aa: CASSDKTGPLAKNIQYF

j_call: TRBJ2-2
d_call: TRBD1
v_call: TRBV25-1
cdr3_aa: CASRNRQGAGELFF

j_call: TRBJ1-6
d_call: -
v_call: TRBV5-1
cdr3_aa: CASSPEGGNNSPLHF

j_call: TRBJ1-1
d_call: -
v_call: TRBV27
cdr3_aa: CASSSTGDTEAFF

j_call: TRBJ2-1
d_call: TRBD2
v_call: TRBV3-1/TRBV3-2
cdr3_aa: CASSQVAGVYNEQFF

j_call: TRBJ1-1
d_call: -
v_call: TRBV29-1
cdr3_aa: CSVEEQGSGTEAFF

j_call: TRBJ1-5
d_call: -
v_call: TRBV5-6
cdr3_aa: CASSLAGQSNQPQHF

j_call: TRBJ2-7
d_call: TRBD1
v_call: TRBV5-4
cdr3_aa: CASSRRDSIYEQYF

j_call: TRBJ1-2
d_call: -
v_call: TRBV3-1/TRBV3-2
cdr3_aa: CASSQGAKTDRFF

j_call: TRBJ2-7
d_call: -
v_call: TRBV5-4
cdr3_aa: CASTRREQTYEQYF

j_call: TRBJ2-5
d_call: -
v_call: TRBV18
cdr3_aa: CASSPPGLSQETQYF

j_call: TRBJ1-2
d_call: -
v_call: TRBV4-1
cdr3_aa: CASSQEGGQARGYTF

j_call: TRBJ1-2
d_call: TRBD1
v_call: TRBV10-3
cdr3_aa: CATRDSAKAYGYTF

j_call: TRBJ2-7
d_call: -
v_call: TRBV7-2
cdr3_aa: CASSRPGDYEQYF

j_call: TRBJ2-1
d_call: TRBD2
v_call: TRBV30
cdr3_aa: CAWSEVRGLAGGSSYNEQFF

j_call: TRBJ2-3
d_call: TRBD1
v_call: TRBV2
cdr3_aa: CASSEDRGFSDTQYF

j_call: TRBJ1-6
d_call: TRBD1
v_call: TRBV6-2/TRBV6-3
cdr3_aa: CASSYSQQTGLSPLHF

j_call: TRBJ2-5
d_call: -
v_call: TRBV13
cdr3_aa: CASSLVGLETQYF

j_call: TRBJ2-7
d_call: -
v_call: TRBV7-8
cdr3_aa: CASSLVGGYSSGEQYF

j_call: TRBJ1-1
d_call: -
v_call: TRBV7-9
cdr3_aa: CASSLNNREAAFF

j_call: TRBJ2-5
d_call: TRBD1
v_call: TRBV19
cdr3_aa: CASSLLGTGVQETQYF

j_call: TRBJ1-1
d_call: TRBD1
v_call: TRBV7-9
cdr3_aa: CASSSTGATEAFF

j_call: TRBJ2-2
d_call: -
v_call: TRBV6-1
cdr3_aa: CASSEEQRSGELFF

j_call: TRBJ2-5
d_call: TRBD2
v_call: TRBV2
cdr3_aa: CASNQLAGVLPYQETQYF

j_call: TRBJ1-3
d_call: -
v_call: TRBV4-1
cdr3_aa: CASSPGGSGNTIYF

j_call: TRBJ2-1
d_call: -
v_call: TRBV19
cdr3_aa: CASGGNEQFF

j_call: TRBJ1-2
d_call: TRBD1
v_call: TRBV7-7
cdr3_aa: CASSSWPGTALNYGYTF

j_call: TRBJ1-1
d_call: TRBD1
v_call: TRBV6-5
cdr3_aa: CASGSGTVNTEAFF

j_call: TRBJ1-2
d_call: -
v_call: TRBV19
cdr3_aa: CASTMVGVGYTF

j_call: TRBJ1-2
d_call: TRBD1
v_call: TRBV18
cdr3_aa: CASSPPDRAGGYTF

j_call: TRBJ2-3
d_call: TRBD2
v_call: TRBV4-1
cdr3_aa: CASSQTWAGGDTQYF

j_call: TRBJ1-4
d_call: -
v_call: TRBV9
cdr3_aa: CARDLTGILATNEKLFF

j_call: TRBJ2-7
d_call: -
v_call: TRBV27
cdr3_aa: CASGGQDFSYEQYF

j_call: TRBJ1-6
d_call: TRBD1
v_call: TRBV4-1
cdr3_aa: CASSQAFGQGDSPLHF

j_call: TRBJ1-1
d_call: -
v_call: TRBV11-2
cdr3_aa: CASSLDGYGTGSNTEAFF

j_call: TRBJ1-2
d_call: -
v_call: TRBV7-9
cdr3_aa: CASSLVSRDHYGYTF

j_call: TRBJ1-2
d_call: -
v_call: TRBV5-1
cdr3_aa: CASSSTADNYGYTF

j_call: TRBJ1-1
d_call: TRBD1
v_call: TRBV5-1
cdr3_aa: CASSPLDRGFAEAFF

j_call: TRBJ2-7
d_call: -
v_call: TRBV5-1
cdr3_aa: CASSLRRDRSYEQYF

j_call: TRBJ1-2
d_call: TRBD1
v_call: TRBV28
cdr3_aa: CASSLSSGQGAGYGYTF

j_call: TRBJ2-3
d_call: TRBD2
v_call: TRBV19
cdr3_aa: CASSIRLAGMTSTDTQYF

j_call: TRBJ1-1
d_call: -
v_call: TRBV7-3
cdr3_aa: CASSLLDSNTEAFF

j_call: TRBJ1-3
d_call: -
v_call: TRBV4-2
cdr3_aa: CASSQGYGVDTIYF

j_call: TRBJ1-2
d_call: TRBD1
v_call: TRBV19
cdr3_aa: CASSRPGQGDGYTF

j_call: TRBJ2-5
d_call: -
v_call: TRBV25-1
cdr3_aa: CASSEMRQQEFQETQYF

j_call: TRBJ1-5
d_call: -
v_call: TRBV5-1
cdr3_aa: CASSLASDQPQHF

j_call: TRBJ2-7
d_call: -
v_call: TRBV27
cdr3_aa: CASSFHDSYEQYF

j_call: TRBJ1-6
d_call: TRBD1
v_call: TRBV9
cdr3_aa: CASSPPGQGNNSPLHF